The subject of this entry is one T cell receptor (beta chain). Its target antigen remains unknown. This record comes from a study of cytomegalovirus exposure and HLA in healthy donors (dated by TCRdb to about 2017). Regarding the research as a whole: An earlier analysis of approximately 640 of the donors reported roughly 270 Gb of sequence data and more than 90 million unique TCR beta sequences from approximately 180 million T cells. An earlier analysis of around 540 of the donors applied high-throughput TCR beta sequencing to assess whether each TCR beta V gene segment acted as functional or pseudogenic. Every repertoire in the discovery cohort had been generated on one and the same sequencing platform. The number of typed donors differed by locus: 629-630 for A, B, C, DRB1 and DQB1; some 500 for DQA1; some 610 for DPA1; and roughly 470 for DPB1. The later analysis used no new phenotypic data to find candidate immune exposures, relying instead on TCR beta sequences and their occurrence across donors. Donor age, sex, ethnicity and CMV serostatus were compiled together with the repertoire data. To predict cytomegalovirus infection status, the study brought together high-throughput TCR immunosequencing, statistical association of individual TCRs with disease status, and machine learning. HLA typing covered class I and class II loci at four-digit resolution. Along with the roughly 670-subject first cohort, a separate validation cohort of over a hundred different subjects was used. The aim of the study was to test whether cataloging public T cell receptors could identify signatures of past pathogen exposure. A later analysis re-analyzed previously published TCR beta repertoires from hundreds of donors and added high-resolution HLA genotyping to study TCR occurrence patterns. The genetic ancestry cluster associated with self-reported Caucasian donors included about 84% of the 350 to 500 genotyped donors. On average, roughly 240,000 unique TCR beta nucleotide sequences were sequenced per donor among a few hundred genotyped donors of the cohort, with roughly 20% of those sequences being non-productive. Several DR-DQ haplotypes were handled as single units for association and clustering because linkage in the cohort was strong. Approximately 300 gigabases of sequencing data and around 80 million unique TCR sequences made up an early release that covered approximately 620 HLA-typed donors. The study used immunosequencing to profile the T cell repertoires of 666 subjects and linked those repertoires to cytomegalovirus serostatus. In a later genetic analysis, genome-wide SNP genotypes for 398 of the 666 donors were used, and that subset was treated as a discovery cohort. Summary of the overall study and its limitations: According to a later analysis, parvovirus B19, influenza, CMV and Epstein-Barr virus appeared linked to several top co-occurrence clusters. Correlated functional status among segregating V segments might reflect linkage disequilibrium, but an unknown experimental factor could not be ruled out. Immune exposure information for the cohort was limited to CMV serostatus. Most CMV-associated TCR beta chains appeared to be HLA-restricted in a later analysis, and the HLA associations seemed to be driven largely by CMV exposure. In vitro tests confirmed that a few of the cytomegalovirus-associated TCR beta chains recognize cytomegalovirus antigens. V-gene and J-gene trimming of TCR beta chains was associated with a missense DCLRE1C variant in a later genetic analysis, and the association was replicated in an independent cohort. Because some donors lacked HLA typing at each locus, the association tests relied only on the typed subset. Broadly in line with IMGT annotations, most TCR beta V segments showed up in productive rearrangements about 90% or about 30% of the time in an earlier analysis of around 600 of the donors. In a later analysis, around 17,000 TCR beta sequences were associated with specific HLA alleles at a false discovery rate of 0.05. The sequencing pipeline was judged likely to have produced a cluster of highly shared sequence variants as a technical artifact. A further reported finding was that TCR beta sequences accurately predicted the HLA-A and HLA-B alleles for most subjects in the first cohort. A later analysis found that HLA-associated TCR beta chains were more clonally expanded and had lower generation probabilities than equally common non-associated chains. It was suggested by the authors that the approach could potentially be generalized to other disease states and immunological phenotypes. According to a later genetic analysis, donors in an Asian-associated ancestry cluster had fewer N-insertions in productive TCRs than the approximately 700-donor mean. In this cohort, only TCR beta chains were sequenced, and detectable features were limited by the absence of alpha or paired-chain data. A total of 150 to 200 TCR beta chains were listed by the study as associated with cytomegalovirus. Cytomegalovirus status was reported to be diagnosed by the classifier with high specificity and sensitivity in both the original and validation cohorts. When HLA alleles, especially DR and DQ, strongly co-occurred, TCR associations were difficult to assign to individual alleles. In a later analysis, the rate of TCR association differed among HLA loci, with DRB1 alleles having the most associated TCRs and HLA-C alleles having the fewest. The earlier analysis of some 560 of the donors excluded 15 to 20 rarely observed V segments, including chromosome 9 orphons, because counts were too low. Across donors, most TCR sequences were observed very rarely, whereas some public TCRs were present in many individuals. The presence/absence analyses assumed that sequencing depth was roughly uniform across donors, and that assumption may not be true.

Libraries were made using the immunoSEQ multiplex PCR assay. For the multiplex PCR, a mixture combining 60 forward primers for TCR Vbeta segments and 13 reverse primers for TCR Jbeta segments was used. The CDR3 region of rearranged TCR beta genes was amplified from genomic DNA by a multiplex PCR assay. The amplified TCR beta libraries were sequenced on the Illumina HiSeq System as 87-base-pair reads. The study's own analysis went as follows. A later analysis counted tens of millions of unique TCR beta chains across the 550 to 800 repertoires, and roughly 9.9 million of these chains were shared by at least two donors. To remove PCR and sequencing errors, raw reads were error-corrected and collapsed into unique sequences using a nearest-neighbor algorithm that merged closely related sequences. To assign V, D and J gene segments, CDR3 sequences were aligned to IMGT reference sequences. For a sequence to be retained, a match of at least six nucleotides was required to both a V gene segment and a J gene segment. Rearrangements were called productive when the CDR3 lacked stop codons and stayed in frame with V and J; all others were non-productive. Following IMGT convention, CDR3 was defined as the stretch from the second conserved V-encoded cysteine to the conserved J-encoded phenylalanine. The earlier analysis of about 570 of the donors excluded any sequence lacking an unambiguous match to a single V gene segment. In an earlier analysis of approximately 500 of the donors, a V segment was called functional when productive rearrangements were above 56.7%, and segregating when the standard deviation between donors exceeded 5%. To diagnose cytomegalovirus status from the catalog of TCR beta chain sequences, a statistical classification framework was built. In a later analysis, V and J genes were assigned by comparing TCR nucleotide sequences against IMGT/GENE-DB human TR gene sequences. The TCRdist pipeline was used in a later analysis to assign CDR3 sequences and most-parsimonious VDJ recombination scenarios. In a later analysis, each TCR beta chain was defined by its CDR3 amino acid sequence together with its V-gene family, and reads without a unique V-gene family were excluded. A later analysis removed several hundred highly shared, low-generation-probability nucleotide sequences to deal with suspected cross-contamination and a sequencing artifact. In a later analysis, a clonal expansion index was calculated for each public chain from normalized within-repertoire ranks of inferred template counts. Generation probabilities in a later analysis came from a VDJ recombination model fitted to out-of-frame rearrangements, and those results were checked against IGoR. In a later analysis, TCR-TCR, TCR-HLA and TCR-CMV co-occurrence was scored with hypergeometric tests, and a repertoire-size bias correction was applied to TCR pairs. To estimate false discovery rates, a later analysis permuted the HLA or CMV assignments 20 times. In a later analysis, co-occurring TCRs were grouped using DBSCAN, with TCRdist sequence similarity added in when clustering inside HLA-allele-positive subsets. Repertoires with fewer than 30,000 or more than 120,000 public chains, plus five repertoires with anomalous nucleotide sharing, were excluded from co-occurrence clustering. TCRdb provides this immuneACCESS table in a form limited to in-frame rearrangements. Some clones are lacking; in checked studies, under half of them reflect an unresolved V gene, and why the rest are absent is not known. From that table come the V and J calls and clone size; the DNA was used to work out D and trimming. This sample's listing comprises about 100,000 clones. The leading ten clones occupy roughly 0.64% of the sample.

The cohort comprised 666 healthy bone marrow donors. At the time of sampling, all cohort members were nominally healthy, though unrecorded immune exposures were likely present. The donor was CMV seronegative and belonged to the group of around 350 seronegative cohort members. A peripheral blood sample was collected from each donor, and TCR beta sequencing was performed on peripheral blood mononuclear cells. Genomic DNA was extracted from the blood cell samples with the Qiagen DNeasy Blood Extraction Kit. The clonotype comes from a middle-aged man in good health and CMV-seronegative. Sequenced material: PBMCs.

Here the CDR3 is given as CASSPWEGAPGEQYF. The base sequence is TGTGCCAGCAGCCCCTGGGAGGGAGCCCCTGGCGAGCAGTACTTC. The chain couples TRBV7-9 to TRBJ2-7; 7 central bases correspond to TRBD2. The germline V gene (reference sequence) gives CDR1 as SEHNR and CDR2 as FQNEAQ. Trimming takes 5 bases off V and 6 bases off J; junction bases not matched to a gene: 13. The CDR3 spans 15 residues, from the cysteine through the phenylalanine. CDR3 DNA only is kept here, 45 bases in frame from base 1.